These 22 T cell receptor beta chains were all obtained from the same sample, sequenced in a study of T cell responses to AZD1222 COVID-19 vaccine. The assay was immunoSEQ multiplex PCR, and TCRdb's table has in-frame clones only and misses some. Altogether approximately 70,000 clones are present, more than 75% being singletons, with the ten largest covering roughly 5%. Sequencing used peripheral blood, obtained 28 days after the second dose of the MenACWY control vaccine. Receptors originate from an adult who received the MenACWY meningococcal vaccine as a control.

As for this clone: The identical CDR3 is also encoded by other nucleotide sequences in the sample. V gene TRBV9 combines with J gene TRBJ1-5; D call uncertain. Trimming left V 0 bases short and J 1 base short, with 2 bases between. This CDR3 has 13 residues. Germline CDR1 SGDLS, CDR2 YYNGEE. In DNA, the CDR3 is TGTGCCAGCAGCGTAGGAAGCAATCAGCCCCAGCATTTT. Its translation is CASSVGSNQPQHF.

The chain couples TRBV2 to TRBJ1-1, with D unclear. CDR1 and CDR2 from the germline V gene are SNHLY and FYNNEI. CDR3 length: 14 amino acids. The V end was cut by 1 base, the J end by 2 bases, with 8 bases between. CDR3 loop: CASSEDTPNTEAFF. CDR3 DNA: TGTGCCAGCAGTGAAGACACCCCAAACACTGAAGCTTTCTTT.

The genes are TRBV27 and TRBJ1-4; 12 nucleotides agree with TRBD1. Germline V gene data show CDR1 as MNHEY and CDR2 as SMNVEV (reference sequence). After removal of 3 bases from V and 7 bases from J, the junction contained 6 bases not matched to a gene. The CDR3 extends over 16 amino acids. The CDR3 DNA reads as TGTGCCAGCAGTTTGAGGGGGACAGGGGGCGGTGAAAAACTGTTTTTT. Translated, it gives CASSLRGTGGGEKLFF.

V and J are TRBV5-4 and TRBJ2-7, with D perhaps given as TRBD1 or TRBD2 (5 bases each). Trimming stripped 4 bases from V and 0 bases from J, with 11 bases between. This CDR3 spans 14 amino acids. The V gene's germline CDR1 is SGHNT and CDR2 YYREEE (reference sequence). CDR3 bases: TGTGCCAGCAGCGCCCGGGACGGCTCCTACGAGCAGTACTTC. Translation gives CASSARDGSYEQYF.

The V call is TRBV6-2 or TRBV6-3, the J call TRBJ2-3, with D perhaps assigned TRBD1 or TRBD2 (5 bases each). Per germline, CDR1 MNHEY and CDR2 SVGEGT. This CDR3 has 14 amino acids. V lost 6 bases and J 4 bases, leaving 14 bases between the germline ends. The CDR3: CASSRTSEADTQYF. In DNA, the CDR3 is TGTGCCAGCAGCCGGACATCGGAGGCAGATACGCAGTATTTT.

The rearrangement links TRBV30 to TRBJ1-3; D gene ambiguous. Germline V gene sequence: CDR1 GTSNPN, CDR2 SVGIG (reference sequence). This CDR3 comprises 13 residues. V dropped 0 bases and J dropped 1 base, with 4 bases sitting between them. In DNA, the CDR3 is TGTGCCTGGAGTGTACAATCTGGAAACACCATATATTTT. Residues: CAWSVQSGNTIYF.

A word on this clone: Other DNA sequences of this sample code for an identical CDR3. V is TRBV21-1 and J is TRBJ1-5; the table's D call of TRBD1 was not tested on the DNA. TRBV21-1 is listed as a pseudogene. The CDR3 consists of 19 residues. In nucleotides, the CDR3 is TGTGCCAGCAGCAAAGCACTTTCTCGACAGGGCCCTCGCAATCAGCCCCAGCATTTT. Translating it yields CASSKALSRQGPRNQPQHF.

The rearrangement joins TRBV6-5 to TRBJ2-2; D is tentatively TRBD1 or TRBD2 (5 bases each). V gave up 4 bases and J gave up 7 bases, with 19 bases separating them. CDR3 length equals 16 residues. In germline, CDR1 is MNHEY, CDR2 SVGAGI. The DNA for the CDR3 is TGTGCCAGCAGTTCGACCCGGGACGGAGTATTCGGGGAGCTGTTTTTT. As protein: CASSSTRDGVFGELFF.

The chain links TRBV3-1 (or the pseudogene TRBV3-2) to TRBJ2-1; 8 bases match TRBD2. Germline assignment: CDR1 LGHDT and CDR2 YNNKEL (reference sequence). This CDR3 has 15 amino acids. The J segment lost 0 bases and the V segment lost 4 bases, leaving 2 bases of the junction unmatched. The CDR3: CASSRSGSSYNEQFF. The CDR3 DNA reads as TGTGCCAGCAGCCGCAGCGGGAGCTCCTACAATGAGCAGTTCTTC.

The rearrangement links TRBV4-1 to TRBJ2-4; maybe TRBD2 (7 bases). V gave up 1 base and J gave up 3 bases, with 19 bases separating them. Germline V gives CDR1 MGHRA, CDR2 YSYEKL. The CDR3 consists of 18 residues. The CDR3 here is CASSQGIVGGAVKNIQYF. CDR3 DNA: TGCGCCAGCAGCCAAGGGATAGTGGGGGGGGCGGTCAAAAACATTCAGTACTTC.

J is TRBJ1-2 and V is TRBV15, with D perhaps matching TRBD1 (6 bases). Trimming removed 0 bases from V and 8 bases from J, with 16 bases in between. The CDR3 loop spans 15 amino acids. Germline V gives CDR1 LNHNV, CDR2 YYDKDF (reference sequence). The CDR3 DNA reads TGTGCCACCAGCAGAGAACAGGGCTTGGATTACGGCTACACCTTC. It specifies CATSREQGLDYGYTF. Variable domain in full (rest from reference TRBV15 and TRBJ1-2): DAMVIQNPRYQVTQFGKPVTLSCSQTLNHNVMYWYQQKSSQAPKLLFHYYDKDFNNEADTPDNFQSRRPNTSFCFLDIRSPGLGDTAMYLCATSREQGLDYGYTFGSGTRLTVV.

The rearrangement uses TRBV4-2 and TRBJ2-2; TRBD2 agrees at 14 bases. The CDR3 length is 18 residues. Losses at the gene ends were 3 bases for V and 0 bases for J; bases not matched to a gene: 3. Per the germline V gene, CDR1 is LGHNA and CDR2 is YNFKEQ. This CDR3 is CASSQGTSGGPNTGELFF. For the CDR3, the DNA is TGTGCCAGCAGCCAGGGGACTAGCGGGGGACCGAACACCGGGGAGCTGTTTTTT.

V usage is TRBV7-9 and J usage is TRBJ2-7; D assignment may be TRBD1 or TRBD2 (5 bases each). The CDR3 spans 17 residues. CDR1 SEHNR and CDR2 FQNEAQ come from the germline V gene (reference sequence). The germline V and J ends were trimmed by 4 bases and 0 bases, with 19 bases remaining between them. The CDR3 reads CASSSPGAASISYEQYF. The CDR3 DNA reads as TGTGCCAGCAGCTCCCCCGGGGCGGCATCCATCTCCTACGAGCAGTACTTC.

CDR3 sequence: CASSLPGQEETQYF. As DNA, the CDR3 is TGTGCCAGCAGCCTCCCCGGCCAGGAAGAGACCCAGTACTTC. The chain uses TRBV5-4 and TRBJ2-5; D gene uncertain. Germline CDR1 SGHNT, CDR2 YYREEE (reference sequence). V was shortened by 4 bases and J by 3 bases, with 13 bases between the two germline ends. The CDR3 covers 14 residues.

V usage is TRBV10-3 and J usage is TRBJ2-7; D is ambiguous. With 6 bases removed from V and 0 bases from J, the gap between germline ends came to 3 bases. Germline V gives CDR1 ENHRY, CDR2 SYGVKD. The CDR3 consists of 11 residues. The CDR3 bases are TGTGCCATCAGCCCCTCCTACGAGCAGTACTTC. It translates to CAISPSYEQYF.

The chain employs TRBV19 and TRBJ1-1, with unresolved D. In germline, CDR1 is LNHDA, CDR2 SQIVND (reference sequence). The CDR3 covers 15 residues. The V and J ends lost 5 bases and 3 bases respectively, with 16 bases between them. The CDR3 region has the DNA TGTGCCAGTAGTCCCAGATCCCCAAGGGACACTGAAGCTTTCTTT. Its translation: CASSPRSPRDTEAFF.

This clone was counted once. The rearrangement uses TRBV28 and TRBJ1-5; 9 bases line up with TRBD1. CDR3 length: 19 residues. With V trimmed by 4 bases and J by 0 bases, 13 bases remained unmatched. Germline V gene sequence: CDR1 MDHEN, CDR2 SYDVKM. The CDR3 loop reads CASSSTTLRTGVSNQPQHF. The CDR3 coding sequence is TGTGCCAGCAGTTCAACGACCCTTAGGACAGGGGTTAGCAATCAGCCCCAGCATTTT.

The J gene is TRBJ2-3, the V gene TRBV30, with 8 nucleotides matching TRBD2. After removal of 5 bases from V and 7 bases from J, the junction contained 20 bases not matched to a gene. The CDR3 is 17 amino acids. Per the germline V gene, CDR1 is GTSNPN and CDR2 is SVGIG (reference sequence). The DNA of the CDR3 is TGTGCCTGGGTTGCCCGAACGGGACTAGTACCAAGGAATACGCAGTATTTT. Protein: CAWVARTGLVPRNTQYF.

V gene TRBV6-2 or TRBV6-3 combines with J gene TRBJ1-1; 12 nucleotides line up with TRBD1. The trim removed 4 bases at V and 5 bases at J, leaving 8 bases unmatched. The germline gives CDR1 MNHEY, CDR2 SVGEGT. CDR3 length: 16 residues. CDR3 loop: CASSSGQGAFWTEAFF. The CDR3 DNA reads TGTGCCAGCAGTTCGGGACAGGGGGCCTTCTGGACTGAAGCTTTCTTT.

The genes are TRBV7-9 and TRBJ2-7, with 8 positions matching TRBD2. V gave up 3 bases and J gave up 1 base; unmatched junction bases: 5. Germline CDR1 is SEHNR and CDR2 is FQNEAQ (reference sequence). The CDR3 runs 15 residues. DNA for the CDR3: TGTGCCAGCAGCTTCCCTAGCGGGCATTCCTACGAGCAGTACTTC. Translated: CASSFPSGHSYEQYF.

V gene TRBV5-1 combines with J gene TRBJ1-5; TRBD1 agrees at 7 bases. This CDR3 comprises 13 residues. V lost 2 bases and J lost 5; bases outside the gene matches: 1. The germline V gene has CDR1 SGHRS and CDR2 YFSETQ. The CDR3, as DNA: TGCGCCAGCAGCTTCAGGGGGGATCAGCCCCAGCATTTT. Translating it yields CASSFRGDQPQHF.

The chain combines TRBV12-3 or TRBV12-4 with TRBJ1-2; D is undetermined. This CDR3 has 13 amino acids. Between the trimmed V and J ends, which lost 6 bases and 8 bases, there was a span of 16 bases. CDR3 loop: CASRPDGVWGYTF. The CDR3 nucleotides are TGTGCCAGCAGACCTGACGGCGTCTGGGGCTACACCTTC.